These 24 T cell receptor beta chains were sequenced from one sample in a study of OX40 agonist ivuxolimab in advanced cancers. TCRdb's copy holds only in-frame clones and misses some; the assay was immunoSEQ multiplex PCR. The data show some 62,000 clones, 91% seen once. The specimen was CD4+ or CD8+ T cells sorted from blood, collected in a trial of the OX40 agonist ivuxolimab. The receptors derive from an adult with an advanced solid tumor such as melanoma, head and neck, liver or kidney cancer.

V is TRBV19 and J is TRBJ2-7, with TRBD1 matching over 7 bases. Germline V CDR1 and CDR2: LNHDA, SQIVND (reference sequence). CDR3 length: 14 residues. Unmatched junction bases numbered 3, after V lost 4 bases and J lost 0 bases. The CDR3 DNA reads TGTGCCAGTAGTAAACAGGGGATCTCCTACGAGCAGTACTTC. The encoded protein is CASSKQGISYEQYF.

The chain recombines TRBV2 with TRBJ2-7; TRBD2 agrees at 9 bases. The CDR3 runs to 14 residues. CDR1 is SNHLY, CDR2 FYNNEI, per germline. The V gene end was trimmed by 5 bases and the J gene end by 6 bases; junction bases not matched to a gene: 8. The CDR3 DNA is TGTGCCAGCAGTTGGGGTAGCGGGAGCCCCGAGCAGTACTTC. Amino acid sequence: CASSWGSGSPEQYF.

The chain links TRBV6-1 to TRBJ2-6, with D possibly being TRBD1 or TRBD2 (5 bases each). Per germline, CDR1 MNHNS and CDR2 SASEGT. V lost 4 bases, J lost 0 bases, and 7 bases lay in between. CDR3 length: 15 residues. The CDR3 sequence: CASSVGTSGANVLTF. CDR3 sequence (DNA): TGTGCCAGCAGTGTCGGGACCTCTGGGGCCAACGTCCTGACTTTC.

The chain is built from TRBV5-1 and TRBJ2-1; no definite D call. CDR1 and CDR2 from the germline V gene are SGHRS and YFSETQ. Trimming removed 2 bases from V and 5 bases from J, with 5 bases in between. This CDR3 comprises 12 residues. Here the CDR3 DNA reads TGCGCCAGCAGCTTTCCCAACAATGAGCAGTTCTTC. Protein: CASSFPNNEQFF.

The chain has TRBV20-1 and TRBJ2-7; no clear D gene. Trimming stripped 8 bases from V and 3 bases from J, with 11 bases between. CDR1 is DFQATT, CDR2 SNEGSKA, per germline (reference sequence). The CDR3 has 11 amino acids. Here the CDR3 reads CSTGRLYEQYF. The CDR3 DNA is TGCAGTACCGGGCGGCTCTACGAGCAGTACTTC.

The gene calls are TRBV10-2 and TRBJ2-1; D may be TRBD1 (5 bases). This CDR3 region has 16 residues. V dropped 6 bases and J dropped 0 bases, with 15 bases sitting between them. Germline assignment: CDR1 WSHSY and CDR2 SAAADI. The CDR3 loop reads CASRDRPGGSYNEQFF. For the CDR3, the DNA is TGCGCCAGCAGAGACAGACCTGGCGGCTCCTACAATGAGCAGTTCTTC.

V is TRBV5-4 and J is TRBJ2-3; 12 bases are shared with TRBD2. V lost 4 bases to trimming and J lost 4 bases; unmatched junction nucleotides: 7. The CDR3 is made up of 16 amino acids. The germline gives CDR1 SGHNT, CDR2 YYREEE (reference sequence). Here the CDR3 DNA reads TGTGCCAGCAGCGTTCGACTAGCGGGAGTCTCAGATACGCAGTATTTT. Translating it yields CASSVRLAGVSDTQYF.

V gene TRBV11-2 combines with J gene TRBJ1-5; D ambiguous. This CDR3 spans 15 amino acids. CDR1 SGHAT and CDR2 FQNNGV come from the germline V gene. The V gene lost 5 bases and the J gene lost 0 bases, with 11 bases spanning the gap. CDR3 sequence: CASSLGFYSNQPQHF. In DNA form, the CDR3 reads TGTGCCAGCAGCCTCGGGTTCTATAGCAATCAGCCCCAGCATTTT.

The chain uses TRBV7-2 and TRBJ2-7, with 7 bases identical to TRBD2. With V trimmed by 3 bases and J by 0 bases, 2 bases remained unmatched. Germline-derived CDR1 and CDR2 are SGHTA and FQGNSA. This CDR3 is 14 amino acids long. In nucleotides, the CDR3 is TGTGCCAGCAGCTTTACGGGAGGCTCCTACGAGCAGTACTTC. Its protein product is CASSFTGGSYEQYF.

This chain joins TRBV19 and TRBJ1-2; D not certain. Germline-derived CDR1 and CDR2 are LNHDA and SQIVND (reference sequence). This CDR3 has 14 residues. Between the trimmed V and J ends, which lost 8 bases and 1 base, there was a span of 14 bases. This CDR3 is CASGRGELNYGYTF. The DNA of the CDR3 is TGTGCCAGTGGCCGTGGGGAACTTAACTATGGCTACACCTTC.

CDR3 in amino acids: CASRPSGGLNQPQHF. CDR3 sequence (DNA): TGTGCCAGCAGGCCATCAGGGGGGTTAAATCAGCCCCAGCATTTT. The J gene is TRBJ1-5, the V gene TRBV27; 7 bases agree with TRBD1. This CDR3 region has 15 residues. CDR1 and CDR2 (germline): MNHEY, SMNVEV (reference sequence). With 6 bases clipped from V and 4 bases from J, the junction kept 9 bases outside the gene matches.

This chain joins TRBV29-1 and TRBJ2-5; tentatively, D is TRBD2 (7 bases). Germline V gene data show CDR1 as SQVTM and CDR2 as ANQGSEA. The CDR3 totals 13 residues. The germline V and J ends were trimmed by 7 bases and 6 bases, with 18 bases remaining between them. In DNA form, the CDR3 reads TGCAGCGCCGAACAGGGAGGGAGGAAGACCCAGTACTTC. Amino acids: CSAEQGGRKTQYF.

The V gene is TRBV29-1, the J gene TRBJ1-1; D unclear. The CDR3 extends over 12 amino acids. The V and J ends lost 5 bases and 5 bases respectively, with 12 bases between them. Germline V gene lookup returns CDR1 SQVTM and CDR2 ANQGSEA. CDR3 region: CSVSFLWTEAFF. In DNA, the CDR3 is TGCAGCGTTAGTTTTTTGTGGACTGAAGCTTTCTTT.

The chain recombines TRBV11-2 with TRBJ2-7, with 7 positions matching TRBD2. J gave up 0 bases and V 3 bases, and 11 bases lay outside the gene matches. Germline V CDR1 and CDR2: SGHAT, FQNNGV. CDR3 length equals 17 residues. CDR3: CASSFIRRTRSSYEQYF. CDR3 in DNA: TGTGCCAGCAGCTTCATACGCCGGACTAGAAGCTCCTACGAGCAGTACTTC.

V is TRBV30 and J is TRBJ2-7; tentative D call: TRBD2 (5 bases). The CDR3 totals 12 residues. The V gene lost 3 bases and the J gene lost 4 bases, with 10 bases spanning the gap. CDR1 is GTSNPN and CDR2 is SVGIG in the germline V gene (reference sequence). The CDR3 nucleotides read TGTGCCTGGAGGCATGAGGGATACGAGCAGTACTTC. As protein: CAWRHEGYEQYF.

The chain is built from TRBV15 and TRBJ1-1; D call uncertain. The CDR3 sequence is 15 residues long. CDR1 LNHNV and CDR2 YYDKDF come from the germline V gene (reference sequence). V was trimmed by 0 bases and J by 0 bases, leaving 8 bases between them. CDR3 bases: TGTGCCACCAGCAGAGACCTAAAGATGAACACTGAAGCTTTCTTT. This encodes CATSRDLKMNTEAFF.

The V call is TRBV5-1, the J call TRBJ2-3, with 12 bases lining up with TRBD2. The V and J ends lost 0 bases and 5 bases, in that order; junction bases with no gene match: 4. The germline CDR1 and CDR2 sequences are SGHRS and YFSETQ. The length of the CDR3 is 16 residues. The CDR3 loop is CASSLGLAGVGDTQYF. The CDR3 coding sequence is TGCGCCAGCAGCTTGGGACTAGCGGGAGTGGGAGATACGCAGTATTTT.

This sequence joins TRBV5-4 and TRBJ1-2, with TRBD1 as a possible D gene (5 bases). V was pared by 2 bases and J by 7 bases, with 15 bases between. The germline gives CDR1 SGHNT, CDR2 YYREEE (reference sequence). This CDR3 region has 14 residues. CDR3 nucleotides: TGTGCCAGCAGCTTCGACAGCCCGAGTGGTGGCTACACCTTC. This gives the protein CASSFDSPSGGYTF.

V gene TRBV14 combines with J gene TRBJ1-2, with no clear D. CDR1 is SGHDN and CDR2 is FVKESK in the germline V gene. CDR3 length equals 12 residues. V gave up 0 bases and J gave up 9 bases, with 8 bases separating them. The CDR3 DNA reads TGTGCCAGCAGCCAAGACAGGACCCGCTACACCTTC. It codes for CASSQDRTRYTF. The whole variable domain, remainder taken from reference TRBV14 and TRBJ1-2, is EAGVTQFPSHSVIEKGQTVTLRCDPISGHDNLYWYRRVMGKEIKFLLHFVKESKQDESGMPNNRFLAERTGGTYSTLKVQPAELEDSGVYFCASSQDRTRYTFGSGTRLTVV.

J is TRBJ2-5 and V is TRBV7-8; D is undetermined. Trimming left V 1 base short and J 9 bases short, with 9 bases between. Germline V gene data show CDR1 as SGHVS and CDR2 as FQNEAQ. The CDR3 is 12 amino acids. CDR3 nucleotides: TGTGCCAGCAGCTTAGATGTAGACGCCCAGTACTTC. Translating gives CASSLDVDAQYF.

The chain has TRBV5-1 and TRBJ2-1, with 9 bases fitting TRBD1. In germline, CDR1 is SGHRS, CDR2 YFSETQ. V shed 2 bases, J shed 7 bases, and the junction held 7 bases outside the gene matches. This CDR3 contains 15 residues. The CDR3 loop reads CASSFGDRDTNEQFF. The CDR3 nucleotides are TGCGCCAGCAGCTTCGGGGACAGGGATACGAATGAGCAGTTCTTC.

The V gene is TRBV19, the J gene TRBJ1-5, with TRBD1 matching 8 bases. V was pared by 3 bases and J by 6 bases, with 7 bases of the junction left unmatched. The CDR3 covers 15 residues. Germline V CDR1 and CDR2: LNHDA, SQIVND (reference sequence). The CDR3 nucleotides read TGTGCCAGTAGTATGCAGGGGGCTAGGATTCAGCCCCAGCATTTT. This gives the protein CASSMQGARIQPQHF.

The V and J genes are TRBV7-2 and TRBJ2-7; either TRBD1 or TRBD2 may fit D (5 bases each). Trimming removed 1 base from V and 6 bases from J, with 16 bases in between. The CDR3 runs to 15 residues. Germline lookup yields CDR1 SGHTA and CDR2 FQGNSA. The CDR3 here is CASSLVSSRVAEQYF. The CDR3 DNA reads TGTGCCAGCAGCTTAGTGTCTAGCAGGGTCGCCGAGCAGTACTTC.

In regard to this clone: The sample has other DNA sequences that encode this CDR3 too. The chain has TRBV5-1 and TRBJ2-7, with 14 bases identical to TRBD2. V trimming: 4 bases; J trimming: 2 bases; junction bases outside the gene matches: 2. This CDR3 has 15 residues. CDR1 is SGHRS, CDR2 YFSETQ, per germline. CDR3 residues: CASSPGLAGAYEQYF. Written as DNA, the CDR3 is TGCGCCAGCAGCCCGGGACTAGCGGGGGCCTACGAGCAGTACTTC. The full variable domain, its missing parts supplied by reference TRBV5-1 and TRBJ2-7, is KAGVTQTPRYLIKTRGQQVTLSCSPISGHRSVSWYQQTPGQGLQFLFEYFSETQRNKGNFPGRFSGRQFSNSRSEMNVSTLELGDSALYLCASSPGLAGAYEQYFGPGTRLTVT.